The present entry profiles one T cell receptor beta chain with its context. What it binds is not known. These data belong to a study of cytotoxic CD8 clonotypes in ibrutinib-treated CLL. The V end was cut by 8 bases, the J end by 4 bases, with 17 bases between. The CDR3 runs to 15 residues. Germline-derived CDR1 and CDR2 are MNHEY and SVGAGI. General study points: Whereas clonality rose at ibrutinib response, it declined toward baseline at progression.

Method: immunoSEQ multiplex PCR; TCRdb's copy keeps in-frame clones and lacks some. The sample yields over 250,000 clones, 70% to 80% seen once. Sequencing was performed on PBMCs, taken at disease progression, from a patient treated with ibrutinib. The receptor's source is a human donor with chronic lymphocytic leukemia. This chain uses TRBV6-5 with TRBJ2-2, with D possibly TRBD2 on 5 matching bases. The CDR3 is CASLARASFTGELFF. The CDR3 region has the DNA TGTGCCAGCCTCGCGAGGGCTAGCTTCACCGGGGAGCTGTTTTTT.